The 9 T cell receptor beta chains given below trace back to one sample, sequenced in a study of blood T cell repertoires in COVID-19. This table comes from immunoSEQ multiplex PCR, and its TCRdb copy is limited to in-frame clones, with some not included. The sample has about 140,000 clones, roughly 86% seen once. The sample consisted of peripheral blood. The source is a human donor in a cohort sampled during active COVID-19.

The chain joins TRBV10-3 to TRBJ2-3; TRBD1 is a possible D gene (5 bases). CDR1 ENHRY and CDR2 SYGVKD come from the germline V gene. Trimming removed 6 bases from V and 0 bases from J, with 10 bases in between. The CDR3 extends over 14 amino acids. CDR3 residues: CAIRDTQSTDTQYF. CDR3 DNA sequence: TGTGCCATCAGGGACACCCAAAGCACAGATACGCAGTATTTT.

For this clone: This may be a read error: a much more frequent sequence differs by one nucleotide. The chain combines TRBV5-1 with TRBJ1-1; D may be TRBD1 (5 bases). This CDR3 has 14 residues. With 0 bases removed from V and 1 base from J, the gap between germline ends came to 7 bases. Per germline, CDR1 SGHRS and CDR2 YFSETQ. The CDR3 protein is CASSLVGGNTEAFF. Written as DNA, the CDR3 is TGCGCCAGCAGCTTGGTCGGGGGGAACACTGAAGCTTTCTTT.

The chain employs TRBV21-1 and TRBJ1-2; the table names TRBD1, a call not compared with the DNA. TRBV21-1 is deemed a pseudogene. This CDR3 is built from 12 residues. The CDR3 loop is CASSTWALGYTF. CDR3 DNA sequence: TGTGCCAGCAGCACCTGGGCCCTCGGCTACACCTTC.

This chain's CDR3 is CASSPGQGALNYGYTF. As DNA, the CDR3 is TGTGCCAGCAGCCCAGGACAGGGGGCGCTTAACTATGGCTACACCTTC. This chain joins TRBV7-3 and TRBJ1-2; TRBD1 aligns across 11 bases. Germline loops: CDR1 SGHTA, CDR2 FQGTGA. Trimming removed 5 bases from V and 1 base from J; junction bases left unmatched: 6. This CDR3 is 16 amino acids long.

The genes are TRBV18 and TRBJ1-6; weak D call: TRBD1 (5 bases). The germline CDR1 and CDR2 sequences are KGHSH and LQKENI. V was shortened by 2 bases and J by 10 bases, with 12 bases between the two germline ends. The CDR3 is made up of 14 amino acids. The CDR3 bases are TGTGCCAGCTCACCAGGGGACTTTGGATCACCCCTCCACTTT. Protein sequence: CASSPGDFGSPLHF.

The chain recombines TRBV25-1 with TRBJ1-4; tentatively, D is TRBD1 (5 bases). Per the germline V gene, CDR1 is MGHDK and CDR2 is SYGVNS. V was clipped by 3 bases and J by 8 bases, with 22 bases between them. The length of the CDR3 is 17 residues. The CDR3 spells CASSDPRAPPSGEKLFF. The CDR3 DNA reads TGTGCCAGCAGTGATCCACGGGCCCCACCCTCAGGGGAAAAACTGTTTTTT.

This chain joins TRBV27 and TRBJ2-5, with 8 bases aligning to TRBD2. The CDR3 consists of 17 residues. The ends lost 2 bases at V and 2 bases at J; junction bases unmatched: 10. Germline CDR1 MNHEY, CDR2 SMNVEV (reference sequence). The CDR3 DNA reads TGTGCCAGCAGTTTAAGGGGTTCCGGGACTAGGCAAGAGACCCAGTACTTC. This translates into CASSLRGSGTRQETQYF.

This chain links TRBV5-8 with TRBJ1-6, with D uncertain. In germline, CDR1 is SGHTS, CDR2 YDEGEE. Trimming cost V 6 bases and J 8 bases, with 12 bases left between them. This CDR3 has 13 residues. The CDR3 bases are TGTGCCAGCATGAGGCAGTCGGATTCACCCCTCCACTTT. It specifies CASMRQSDSPLHF.

V gene TRBV19 combines with J gene TRBJ2-7, with a possible D match to TRBD1 (6 bases). Per the germline V gene, CDR1 is LNHDA and CDR2 is SQIVND (reference sequence). Trimming left V 6 bases short and J 1 base short, with 10 bases between. The CDR3 totals 13 residues. The DNA of the CDR3 is TGTGCCAGTAGCTGGGACAAGTCCTACGAGCAGTACTTC. The encoded protein is CASSWDKSYEQYF.